This T cell receptor beta chain derives from a study of cytomegalovirus exposure and HLA in healthy donors. Points from the study as a whole: A subsequent analysis found that TCR clusters from the first cohort also tended to co-occur in the 120 or so validation repertoires, with about 93% of cluster scores above 0.

There are 14 residues in the CDR3. Germline V CDR1 and CDR2: SGDLS, YYNGEE. The junction had 4 bases not matched to a gene; V was cut back by 0 bases and J by 9 bases. Of note for this clone: Antigen specificity is unknown.

Profiling relied on immunoSEQ multiplex PCR, and the TCRdb table lists in-frame clones only, not all of them. This table has over 45,000 clones, more than 80% appearing once. This chain uses TRBV9 with TRBJ2-1, with 9 nucleotides matching TRBD2. This clonotype was sampled from a woman aged 18 to 35 in good health and CMV-seronegative. Sequencing was done on a sample of PBMCs. CDR3 nucleotide sequence: TGTGCCAGCAGCGTAGAGCCTAGCGGGATTGAGCAGTTCTTC. Protein: CASSVEPSGIEQFF. Variable domain in full (rest from reference TRBV9 and TRBJ2-1): DSGVTQTPKHLITATGQRVTLRCSPRSGDLSVYWYQQSLDQGLQFLIQYYNGEERAKGNILERFSAQQFPDLHSELNLSSLELGDSALYFCASSVEPSGIEQFFGPGTRLTVL.